The entry below gives a single TCR beta chain sequence along with its context. Its antigen is unknown. The record originates from a study of cytomegalovirus exposure and HLA in healthy donors. Overall study findings and caveats: Follow-up analysis later connected one missense variant in DCLRE1C with trimming of TCR beta V- and J-genes. Most CMV-associated TCR beta chains were later found to appear HLA-restricted. Later analysis reportedly placed an Asian-associated ancestry cluster below the roughly 700-donor mean in N-insertions.

Both 60 Vbeta primers and 13 Jbeta primers went into the PCR. Source study methods: Some 10 million of the 80 million or so unique TCR beta chains counted in a later analysis were shared. Data came from immunoSEQ multiplex PCR; TCRdb stores just in-frame clones and leaves some out. V and J calls and clone size are as listed in that table; D and trimming were resolved from the DNA. The sample carries about 230,000 clones, approximately 87% recorded once. This CDR3 is built from 16 residues. The clonotype originates from a human donor in good health. The sample was PBMCs. The rearrangement uses TRBV21-1 and TRBJ2-3; TRBD2 was called by the table and not checked on the DNA. TRBV21-1 constitutes a pseudogene. The CDR3 sequence is CASSTIAGVGTDTQYF. In DNA, the CDR3 is TGTGCCAGCAGCACGATAGCGGGAGTAGGTACAGATACGCAGTATTTT.